The clone carrying this T cell receptor (beta chain) has more than one count but fewer than ten. The CDR3 totals 13 residues. The germline CDR1 and CDR2 sequences are MNHNY and SVGAGI (reference sequence). Between the trimmed V and J ends, which lost 5 bases and 10 bases, there was a span of 15 bases. This sample was taken from a study of T-cell memory formation after mild COVID-19. MiXCR, applied by TCRdb to the 5' RACE reads, yields one record per CDR3 protein. The table has 180,000 or so distinct CDR3 sequences, around 10% seen once; the top ten hold roughly 3.8%. The chain couples TRBV6-6 to TRBJ2-1, with D perhaps matching TRBD1 (6 bases). The clonotype was recovered from a man aged 18 to 35 who had mild COVID-19 (a few samples of this study predate the infection). Cell type and time point are not known. Sequencing was carried out using PBMCs or a T cell subset sorted from them (not recorded which). The CDR3 DNA sequence: TGTGCCAGCAGTGACCCGGACAGTCACGAGCAGTTCTTC. It specifies CASSDPDSHEQFF.